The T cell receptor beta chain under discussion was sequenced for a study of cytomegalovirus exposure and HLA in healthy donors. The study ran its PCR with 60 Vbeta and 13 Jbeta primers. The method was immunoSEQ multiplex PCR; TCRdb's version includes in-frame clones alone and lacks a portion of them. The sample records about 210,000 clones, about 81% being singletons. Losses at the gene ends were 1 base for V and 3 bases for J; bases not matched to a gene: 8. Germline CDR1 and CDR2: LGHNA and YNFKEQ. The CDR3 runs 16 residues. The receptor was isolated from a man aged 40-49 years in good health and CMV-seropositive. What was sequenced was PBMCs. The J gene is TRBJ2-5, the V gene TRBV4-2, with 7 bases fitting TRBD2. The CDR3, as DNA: TGTGCCAGCAGCCAAGTTAAGGCTAGCGGTGAAGAGACCCAGTACTTC. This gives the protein CASSQVKASGEETQYF.